One sample yielded the 27 T cell receptor beta chains listed below, sequenced in a study of T cell responses to AZD1222 COVID-19 vaccine. TCRdb keeps only in-frame clones here, not all; method: immunoSEQ multiplex PCR. Of roughly 120,000 clones in the sample, approximately 90% are singletons; the top ten hold roughly 2.4%. The material was peripheral blood, obtained on day 0 of AZD1222 vaccination. Every receptor here comes from an adult in good health.

This clone was seen once. J is TRBJ1-3 and V is TRBV15; D may be TRBD1 (5 bases). CDR1 and CDR2 (germline): LNHNV, YYDKDF (reference sequence). The CDR3 runs to 17 residues. V lost 6 bases, J lost 2 bases, and 20 bases lay in between. The CDR3 DNA reads TGTGCCACCAGTTCGTATCAGTTGGGGACGACTGGAAACACCATATATTTT. The encoded protein is CATSSYQLGTTGNTIYF. The complete variable domain, with remaining parts taken from reference TRBV15 and TRBJ1-3, reads DAMVIQNPRYQVTQFGKPVTLSCSQTLNHNVMYWYQQKSSQAPKLLFHYYDKDFNNEADTPDNFQSRRPNTSFCFLDIRSPGLGDTAMYLCATSSYQLGTTGNTIYFGEGSWLTVV.

The chain employs TRBV28 and TRBJ1-2; D gene ambiguous. Germline lookup yields CDR1 MDHEN and CDR2 SYDVKM. V gave up 3 bases and J gave up 3 bases, with 8 bases separating them. This CDR3 spans 13 amino acids. CDR3 sequence reads: CASSLVAYYGYTF. The CDR3 nucleotides are TGTGCCAGCAGTTTGGTCGCTTACTATGGCTACACCTTC.

The V call is TRBV5-1, the J call TRBJ2-5, with TRBD1 matching over 12 bases. J was trimmed by 5 bases and V by 1 base; bases with no gene match: 6. From germline, CDR1 is SGHRS and CDR2 YFSETQ. CDR3 size: 16 residues. The CDR3 region has the DNA TGCGCCAGCAGCTTGACGGGGACAGGGGGCTTGGAGACCCAGTACTTC. It yields the protein CASSLTGTGGLETQYF.

This clone appeared a single time. CDR3 nucleotides: TGTGCCAGCAACCTGGGGCTAGCGGGAGTTTTCTCCTACAATGAGCAGTTCTTC. Its translation is CASNLGLAGVFSYNEQFF. This chain connects TRBV2 to TRBJ2-1; TRBD2 matches at 10 bases. Germline loops: CDR1 SNHLY, CDR2 FYNNEI. V lost 7 bases to trimming and J lost 0 bases; unmatched junction nucleotides: 12. The CDR3 runs to 18 residues.

This clone was found once. This chain links TRBV5-1 with TRBJ2-7; 9 nucleotides line up with TRBD1. Looked up from germline, CDR1 is SGHRS and CDR2 is YFSETQ. The CDR3 extends over 15 amino acids. The ends lost 2 bases at V and 7 bases at J; junction bases unmatched: 10. The CDR3 here is CASSLQGAVMGEQYF. The DNA for the CDR3 is TGCGCCAGCAGCTTACAGGGGGCAGTTATGGGTGAGCAGTACTTC.

This chain joins TRBV19 and TRBJ2-5; a possible D gene is TRBD2 (6 bases). Germline lookup yields CDR1 LNHDA and CDR2 SQIVND (reference sequence). V was trimmed by 5 bases and J by 5 bases, leaving 21 bases between them. This CDR3 comprises 16 residues. CDR3 in DNA: TGTGCCAGTAGTGGGGGGAGGATCCCGCTCAGGGAGACCCAGTACTTC. Protein: CASSGGRIPLRETQYF.

The chain joins TRBV30 to TRBJ2-7; no definite D call. The CDR3 totals 13 residues. The V end lost 3 bases, the J end lost 2 bases, and 11 bases lay between the germline ends. Germline lookup yields CDR1 GTSNPN and CDR2 SVGIG (reference sequence). The CDR3 is CAWRGRGPYEQYF. DNA of the CDR3: TGTGCCTGGAGGGGTCGTGGGCCCTACGAGCAGTACTTC. Full variable domain (outside the CDR3, taken from reference TRBV30 and TRBJ2-7): SQTIHQWPATLVQPVGSPLSLECTVEGTSNPNLYWYRQAAGRGLQLLFYSVGIGQISSEVPQNLSASRPQDRQFILSSKKLLLSDSGFYLCAWRGRGPYEQYFGPGTRLTVT.

This clone was counted between two and nine times. This chain joins TRBV30 and TRBJ2-1; D possibly corresponds to TRBD1 (6 bases). The CDR3 covers 14 residues. V gave up 2 bases and J gave up 9 bases, with 17 bases separating them. Germline-derived CDR1 and CDR2 are GTSNPN and SVGIG (reference sequence). CDR3 nucleotide sequence: TGTGCCTGGAGTATCATTAACAGGGTATCTGAGCAGTTCTTC. It specifies CAWSIINRVSEQFF.

The CDR3 spells CATSDPPGAGAGTGELFF. In nucleotides, the CDR3 is TGTGCCACCAGTGATCCCCCTGGAGCGGGGGCTGGAACCGGGGAGCTGTTTTTT. This chain connects TRBV24-1 to TRBJ2-2, with 8 bases aligning to TRBD2. The V and J ends lost 3 bases and 5 bases, in that order; junction bases with no gene match: 13. Germline V lookup: CDR1 KGHDR, CDR2 SFDVKD. The CDR3 length is 18 residues.

This clone showed up just a few times. Within the sample, other DNA sequences also encode this same CDR3. The gene calls are TRBV19 and TRBJ1-5, with D maybe TRBD1 (5 bases). The CDR3 covers 14 residues. Germline V CDR1 and CDR2: LNHDA, SQIVND (reference sequence). Trimming cost V 7 bases and J 3 bases, with 13 bases left between them. The chain's CDR3 is CASMGPGLNQPQHF. DNA of the CDR3: TGTGCCAGTATGGGTCCGGGGCTCAATCAGCCCCAGCATTTT.

The rearrangement joins TRBV18 to TRBJ1-1; D unresolved. V was shortened by 6 bases and J by 5 bases, with 16 bases between the two germline ends. CDR3 length: 14 amino acids. CDR1 is KGHSH, CDR2 LQKENI, per germline. The CDR3 nucleotides are TGTGCCAGCTCCCCGATAAATGCTCCAACTGAAGCTTTCTTT. It yields the protein CASSPINAPTEAFF.

The rearrangement joins TRBV19 to TRBJ2-3, with D possibly being TRBD2 (5 bases). The length of the CDR3 is 16 residues. Germline CDR1 is LNHDA and CDR2 is SQIVND (reference sequence). Trimming removed 1 base from V and 6 bases from J, with 17 bases in between. CDR3 protein: CASSIGQLVLSDTQYF. CDR3 DNA sequence: TGTGCCAGTAGTATAGGCCAACTAGTCTTGTCCGATACGCAGTATTTT. Variable domain in full (rest from reference TRBV19 and TRBJ2-3): DGGITQSPKYLFRKEGQNVTLSCEQNLNHDAMYWYRQDPGQGLRLIYYSQIVNDFQKGDIAEGYSVSREKKESFPLTVTSAQKNPTAFYLCASSIGQLVLSDTQYFGPGTRLTVL.

This chain links TRBV5-1 with TRBJ2-3; D unclear. Deletions cut 2 bases from V and 1 base from J, with 8 bases between. The CDR3 spans 14 residues. CDR1 and CDR2 from the germline V gene are SGHRS and YFSETQ. CDR3 DNA sequence: TGCGCCAGCAGCTTTGAGACTCGCACAGATACGCAGTATTTT. Its protein product is CASSFETRTDTQYF.

The CDR3: CASSPRVTGELFF. The CDR3 region has the DNA TGTGCCAGCAGCCCCCGAGTGACCGGGGAGCTGTTTTTT. The chain recombines TRBV11-3 with TRBJ2-2; no firm D call. From germline, CDR1 is SGHNT and CDR2 YENEEA. V lost 5 bases to trimming and J lost 5 bases, with 9 bases between them. This CDR3 has 13 amino acids.

This chain joins TRBV7-2 and TRBJ2-7, with no clear D. The CDR3 loop spans 13 amino acids. Germline CDR1 reads SGHTA; CDR2 reads FQGNSA. With 0 bases removed from V and 7 bases from J, the gap between germline ends came to 10 bases. The CDR3 sequence: CASSLAATQEQYF. CDR3 in DNA: TGTGCCAGCAGCTTAGCGGCCACTCAGGAGCAGTACTTC.

The chain has TRBV30 and TRBJ2-7; D ambiguous. V was shortened by 5 bases and J by 0 bases, with 8 bases between the two germline ends. Germline CDR1 and CDR2: GTSNPN and SVGIG (reference sequence). This CDR3 has 12 residues. As DNA, the CDR3 is TGTGCCTGGGGGATGGTCTCCTACGAGCAGTACTTC. Translation: CAWGMVSYEQYF.

The rearrangement joins TRBV5-1 to TRBJ2-5; 12 nucleotides line up with TRBD2. With 0 bases clipped from V and 10 bases from J, the junction kept 7 bases outside the gene matches. This CDR3 contains 15 residues. CDR1 is SGHRS and CDR2 is YFSETQ in the germline V gene. CDR3 nucleotides: TGCGCCAGCAGCTTGGAAGGAGGGACTAGCGGGTTCCAGTACTTC. The encoded protein is CASSLEGGTSGFQYF.

The chain has TRBV7-2 and TRBJ2-1; D gene uncertain. V was shortened by 1 base and J by 4 bases, with 11 bases between the two germline ends. CDR1 and CDR2 from the germline V gene are SGHTA and FQGNSA. The CDR3 runs 15 residues. For the CDR3, the DNA is TGTGCCAGCAGCTTAGGCGGCCAGAGGTACAATGAGCAGTTCTTC. Translating gives CASSLGGQRYNEQFF.

The chain carries TRBV19 and TRBJ1-5; D is undetermined. CDR1 LNHDA and CDR2 SQIVND come from the germline V gene (reference sequence). V was cut by 5 bases and J by 5 bases, with 7 bases left in between. The CDR3 is 12 residues long. The CDR3, as DNA: TGTGCCAGTAGTCCCCTGGATCAGCCCCAGCATTTT. Its protein is CASSPLDQPQHF.

This chain uses TRBV2 with TRBJ1-4; the D is unclear. There are 14 residues in the CDR3. Germline V gives CDR1 SNHLY, CDR2 FYNNEI. The V gene lost 7 bases and the J gene lost 2 bases, with 11 bases spanning the gap. CDR3 DNA: TGTGCCAGCAACGACCCCTGGACTAATGAAAAACTGTTTTTT. Protein sequence: CASNDPWTNEKLFF.

The rearrangement links TRBV27 to TRBJ2-7, with 7 bases identical to TRBD1. Germline CDR1 reads MNHEY; CDR2 reads SMNVEV (reference sequence). Unmatched junction bases numbered 10, after V lost 6 bases and J lost 2 bases. The CDR3 length is 15 residues. Written as DNA, the CDR3 is TGTGCCAGCAGGACCTTAGGGGGCCCTGCCTACGAGCAGTACTTC. This gives the protein CASRTLGGPAYEQYF.

V gene TRBV25-1 combines with J gene TRBJ2-3, with unresolved D. Germline lookup yields CDR1 MGHDK and CDR2 SYGVNS. Trimming left V 9 bases short and J 6 bases short, with 1 base between. This CDR3 has 8 residues. The CDR3 reads CARDTQYF. CDR3 bases: TGTGCCAGGGATACGCAGTATTTT.

CDR3 loop: CASSLGGGWKETQYF. CDR3 bases: TGTGCCAGCAGCTTAGGAGGGGGATGGAAAGAGACCCAGTACTTC. The chain carries TRBV7-9 and TRBJ2-5, with D maybe TRBD1 (6 bases). The CDR3 extends over 15 amino acids. V gave up 1 base and J gave up 3 bases, with 12 bases separating them. The germline gives CDR1 SEHNR, CDR2 FQNEAQ (reference sequence). The variable domain in full, with the rest retrieved from reference TRBV7-9 and TRBJ2-5, is DTGVSQNPRHKITKRGQNVTFRCDPISEHNRLYWYRQTLGQGPEFLTYFQNEAQLEKSRLLSDRFSAERPKGSFSTLEIQRTEQGDSAMYLCASSLGGGWKETQYFGPGTRLLVL.

The chain links TRBV5-1 to TRBJ1-1; a possible D gene is TRBD1 (6 bases). Trimming removed 4 bases at V and 0 bases at J, with 10 bases between. Germline assignment: CDR1 SGHRS and CDR2 YFSETQ. CDR3 size: 14 residues. CDR3 sequence reads: CASSVGQMNTEAFF. CDR3 sequence (DNA): TGCGCCAGCAGCGTAGGACAGATGAACACTGAAGCTTTCTTT.

The V call is TRBV28, the J call TRBJ2-1; 8 bases are a match to TRBD2. CDR3 length: 17 amino acids. Germline V CDR1 and CDR2: MDHEN, SYDVKM. The trim removed 5 bases at V and 8 bases at J, leaving 17 bases unmatched. CDR3 residues: CASSPSLAGSARDEQFF. In nucleotides, the CDR3 is TGTGCCAGCAGTCCCTCCTTAGCGGGATCCGCTAGGGATGAGCAGTTCTTC.

The chain links TRBV2 to TRBJ1-5, with D hard to call. Germline V lookup: CDR1 SNHLY, CDR2 FYNNEI. V lost 6 bases, J lost 7 bases, and 13 bases lay in between. The CDR3 is made up of 13 amino acids. The CDR3 DNA sequence: TGTGCCAGCAGCCCCGAGGCCTCACAGCCCCAGCATTTT. Translation: CASSPEASQPQHF.

This clone was observed many times. This chain uses TRBV3-1 (or the pseudogene TRBV3-2) with TRBJ1-6, with a tentative D call TRBD1 (5 bases). This CDR3 has 14 residues. Germline CDR1 reads LGHDT; CDR2 reads YNNKEL (reference sequence). With 4 bases removed from V and 7 bases from J, the gap between germline ends came to 11 bases. This CDR3 reads CASSLRVGNSPLHF. The CDR3 nucleotides are TGTGCCAGCAGCCTCAGGGTGGGAAATTCACCCCTCCACTTT.